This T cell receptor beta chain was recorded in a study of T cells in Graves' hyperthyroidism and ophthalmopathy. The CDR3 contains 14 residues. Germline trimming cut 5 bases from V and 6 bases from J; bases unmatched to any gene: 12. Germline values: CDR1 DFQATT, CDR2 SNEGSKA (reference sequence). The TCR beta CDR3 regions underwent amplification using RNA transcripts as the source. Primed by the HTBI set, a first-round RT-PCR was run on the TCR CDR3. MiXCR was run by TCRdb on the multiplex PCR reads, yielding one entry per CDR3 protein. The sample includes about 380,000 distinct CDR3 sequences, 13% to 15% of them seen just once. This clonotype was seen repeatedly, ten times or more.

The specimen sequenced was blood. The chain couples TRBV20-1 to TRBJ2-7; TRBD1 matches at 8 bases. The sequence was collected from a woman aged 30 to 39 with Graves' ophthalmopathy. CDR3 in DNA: TGCAGTGCTGAGGGGACAGGACCATTGTTCGAGCAGTACTTC. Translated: CSAEGTGPLFEQYF.